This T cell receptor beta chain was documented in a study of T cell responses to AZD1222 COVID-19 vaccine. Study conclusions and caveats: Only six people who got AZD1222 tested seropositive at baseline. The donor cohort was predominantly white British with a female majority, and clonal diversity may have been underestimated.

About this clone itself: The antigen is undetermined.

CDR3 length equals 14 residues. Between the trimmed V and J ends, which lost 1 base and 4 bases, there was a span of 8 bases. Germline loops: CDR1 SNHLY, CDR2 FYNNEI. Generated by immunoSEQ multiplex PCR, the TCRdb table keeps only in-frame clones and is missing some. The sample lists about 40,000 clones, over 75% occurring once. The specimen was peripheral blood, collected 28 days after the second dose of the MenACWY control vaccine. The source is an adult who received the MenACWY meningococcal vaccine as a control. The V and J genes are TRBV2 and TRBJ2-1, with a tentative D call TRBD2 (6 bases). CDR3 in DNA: TGTGCCAGCAGTGAAGGGACTACTTACAATGAGCAGTTCTTC. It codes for CASSEGTTYNEQFF.